This T cell receptor beta chain stems from a study of beta chain features in type 1 diabetes. Concerning this clone: Its antigen is currently unknown.

V shed 3 bases, J shed 4 bases, and the junction held 2 bases outside the gene matches. The CDR3 runs to 14 residues. Per germline, CDR1 KGHSH and CDR2 LQKENI. The study, taken as a whole, reports: Significant though moderate, a shortening of TCRB CDR3s appeared in all four CD4+ subsets of Type 1 diabetes patients.

Every isolated RNA sample was fully reverse transcribed, so sequencing captured expressed TCRB transcripts. The protocol was immunoSEQ multiplex PCR, while the TCRdb copy is restricted to in-frame clones and leaves out a portion. The table records 120,000 to 150,000 clones, 8.5% to 12% of them present only once. The rearrangement uses TRBV18 and TRBJ2-1, with TRBD1 matching 8 bases. Sequenced material: naive CD4+ T cells from blood. This clonotype was obtained from a man younger than 35 in good health. The CDR3 DNA follows: TGTGCCAGCTCACCCGGGACAGGTTACAATGAGCAGTTCTTC. It yields the protein CASSPGTGYNEQFF.